Sequencing of this T cell receptor beta chain was carried out in a study of OX40 agonist ivuxolimab in advanced cancers. About the research overall: Dosing consisted of intravenous ivuxolimab at 0.01 to 10 mg/kg every 2 weeks. Hepatocellular carcinoma, melanoma, renal cell or head and neck cancer occurred in dose-escalation patients.

The repertoire was sequenced with immunoSEQ multiplex PCR; TCRdb's copy has only in-frame clones and lacks some. Of approximately 50,000 clones detected, 88% appear once; the ten largest clones hold 0.85% to 1.1%. V was clipped by 3 bases and J by 6 bases, with 18 bases between them. Per the germline V gene, CDR1 is SGHDT and CDR2 is YYEEEE. This CDR3 has 16 residues. The TCR sequence derives from an adult with an advanced solid tumor such as melanoma, head and neck, liver or kidney cancer. The source was CD4+ or CD8+ T cells sorted from blood, collected in a trial of the OX40 agonist ivuxolimab. This chain links TRBV5-6 with TRBJ1-4, with a weak D call TRBD1 (6 bases). This CDR3 reads CASSSLTQGKDEKLFF. The CDR3 DNA follows: TGTGCCAGCAGCTCTTTAACGCAGGGGAAGGATGAAAAACTGTTTTTT.